The rows below give T cell receptor beta chains drawn from one sample of a study of blood T cell repertoires in COVID-19. This table comes from immunoSEQ multiplex PCR, and its TCRdb copy is limited to in-frame clones, with some not included. Of about 210,000 clones in the sample, around 84% were seen once. Sequenced sample: peripheral blood. These receptors originate from a woman over 75 with COVID-19, enrolled during active disease. The CDR3 runs from the conserved cysteine through the conserved F or W. The D gene is left open where the match is weak.

CDR3 protein: CASSTISGQGRQPQHF
CDR3 DNA: TGTGCCAGTAGTACTATCTCCGGACAGGGCAGGCAGCCCCAGCATTTT
CDR3 length: 16
V gene: TRBV19
J gene: TRBJ1-5
D gene: TRBD1

CDR3 protein: CASSPSGGSSYNSPLHF
CDR3 DNA: TGTGCCAGCAGTCCCTCAGGGGGGAGCTCCTATAATTCACCCCTCCACTTT
CDR3 length: 17
V gene: TRBV6-6
J gene: TRBJ1-6
D gene: TRBD1

CDR3 protein: CATLGLAGRTQYF
CDR3 DNA: TGTGCCACGCTCGGACTAGCGGGTCGTACGCAGTATTTT
CDR3 length: 13
V gene: TRBV25-1
J gene: TRBJ2-3
D gene: TRBD2

CDR3 protein: CASSTRGSTGGNEQFF
CDR3 DNA: TGTGCCAGCAGCACCCGGGGGAGCACAGGGGGCAATGAGCAGTTCTTC
CDR3 length: 16
V gene: TRBV4-2
J gene: TRBJ2-1
D gene: TRBD1

CDR3 protein: CASSLDRVRNTIYF
CDR3 DNA: TGTGCCAGCAGTCTTGACAGAGTCAGAAACACCATATATTTT
CDR3 length: 14
V gene: TRBV6-5
J gene: TRBJ1-3
D gene: .

CDR3 protein: CATLRSRSSNEKLFF
CDR3 DNA: TGTGCCACCCTACGGAGTAGAAGTTCTAATGAAAAACTGTTTTTT
CDR3 length: 15
V gene: TRBV13
J gene: TRBJ1-4
D gene: .

CDR3 protein: CASSFQDSKETQYF
CDR3 DNA: TGTGCCAGCAGCTTCCAGGACTCCAAAGAGACCCAGTACTTC
CDR3 length: 14
V gene: TRBV7-3
J gene: TRBJ2-5
D gene: .

CDR3 protein: CASSPDRDGYGYTF
CDR3 DNA: TGTGCCAGTAGCCCTGACAGGGATGGCTATGGCTACACCTTC
CDR3 length: 14
V gene: TRBV19
J gene: TRBJ1-2
D gene: TRBD1

CDR3 protein: CASSFTVRGSPLHF
CDR3 DNA: TGTGCCAGCAGCTTCACAGTAAGGGGGTCACCCCTCCACTTT
CDR3 length: 14
V gene: TRBV7-2
J gene: TRBJ1-6
D gene: .

CDR3 protein: CASSSMGLQEKLFF
CDR3 DNA: TGTGCCAGCTCCTCCATGGGTTTACAGGAAAAACTGTTTTTT
CDR3 length: 14
V gene: TRBV25-1
J gene: TRBJ1-4
D gene: .

CDR3 protein: CASGAFDGGYTF
CDR3 DNA: TGCGCCAGCGGGGCCTTCGACGGGGGCTACACCTTC
CDR3 length: 12
V gene: TRBV5-1
J gene: TRBJ1-2
D gene: .